One and the same sample provided the 4 T cell receptor beta chains below, sequenced in a study of stem cell transplantation in POMP-related autoinflammatory disease (dated by TCRdb to the early 2020s). The library was generated by the immunoSEQ multiplex PCR assay. Not all clones reach the TCRdb copy of this immuneACCESS table, which keeps in-frame sequences only. Checked studies attribute under half of the gap to unresolved V genes and leave the rest unexplained. The sample table contains tens of thousands of clones; only one count was recorded for under 95% of them. Of the sample, around 0.72% is held by the ten largest clones. The sample's time point label is to be understood as: after hematopoietic stem cell transplant. The source material was CD4+ T cells from PBMCs, sampled after stem cell transplantation. These receptors originate from a human patient with POMP-related autoinflammation and immune dysregulation (PRAID). Where a transplant has occurred, the graft donor may have supplied some of the T cells.

V is TRBV18 and J is TRBJ2-3; D unclear. Germline CDR1 is KGHSH and CDR2 is LQKENI. This CDR3 spans 13 amino acids. Trimming shortened V by 6 bases and J by 0 bases, and 7 bases separated the two germline ends. CDR3 loop: CASSRRSTDTQYF. The CDR3 DNA is TGTGCCAGCTCGCGCCGTAGCACAGATACGCAGTATTTT.

The chain is built from TRBV18 and TRBJ2-3; D gene unclear. Trimming shortened V by 3 bases and J by 2 bases, and 12 bases separated the two germline ends. The germline CDR1 and CDR2 sequences are KGHSH and LQKENI. The CDR3 spans 15 residues. The chain's CDR3 is CASSPALGATDTQYF. CDR3 bases: TGTGCCAGCTCACCGGCGTTGGGCGCCACAGATACGCAGTATTTT.

The J gene is TRBJ2-7, the V gene TRBV15, with 10 bases matching TRBD2. The CDR3 contains 18 residues. Germline lookup yields CDR1 LNHNV and CDR2 YYDKDF (reference sequence). Germline trimming cut 5 bases from V and 6 bases from J; bases unmatched to any gene: 19. The CDR3 spells CATSGWASGSPKSVEQYF. The CDR3 DNA reads TGTGCCACCAGCGGGTGGGCTAGCGGGAGTCCTAAGTCGGTCGAGCAGTACTTC.

CDR3 DNA: TGTGCCAGCAGTTCGAGCGGGAGAGCTTACAATGAGCAGTTCTTC. Protein: CASSSSGRAYNEQFF. This chain joins TRBV27 and TRBJ2-1, with 8 bases matching TRBD2. CDR1 is MNHEY, CDR2 SMNVEV, per germline (reference sequence). The CDR3 runs to 15 residues. The V segment lost 4 bases and the J segment 4 bases; nucleotides outside the gene matches: 6.